This entry concerns a single T cell receptor beta chain. Its cognate antigen is unknown. The library was made from cDNA and included unique molecular identifiers. Some 500,000 cDNA molecules were obtained per 1 to 10 million input T cells. One entry per CDR3 protein results from TCRdb running MiXCR on the PCR reads. The sample has roughly 400,000 distinct CDR3 sequences, about 40% seen once. Looked up from germline, CDR1 is SGHTA and CDR2 is FQGNSA. V gave up 5 bases and J gave up 6 bases; unmatched junction bases: 4. The length of the CDR3 is 14 residues. This record comes from a study of post-analysis software for immune sequencing data. Study-level background: Relapsing-remitting, secondary progressive and progressive-relapsing forms made up the multiple sclerosis disease courses.

Study observations and caveats: Strong same-batch co-clustering of samples appeared with F measure clustering. Controls showed significantly higher normalized Chao1 diversity than did multiple sclerosis patients. Roughly five TRBV segments were significantly more frequent in patients than in controls. TRBV5-6, TRBV5-1 and TRBV20-1 were among these segments.

The specimen sequenced was blood. The sequence was collected from a girl under 10 years old with multiple sclerosis. The chain links TRBV7-2 to TRBJ2-3, with TRBD2 matching 11 bases. CDR3 in amino acids: CASSTSGGKDTQYF. The DNA of the CDR3 is TGTGCCAGCAGCACTAGCGGGGGTAAGGATACGCAGTATTTT. The full variable domain, completed using reference TRBV7-2 and TRBJ2-3, is GAGVSQSPSNKVTEKGKDVELRCDPISGHTALYWYRQSLGQGLEFLIYFQGNSAPDKSGLPSDRFSAERTGGSVSTLTIQRTQQEDSAVYLCASSTSGGKDTQYFGPGTRLTVL.